This T cell receptor (beta chain) comes out of a study of cytomegalovirus exposure and HLA in healthy donors. PCR amplification relied on 60 Vbeta primers (plus 13 Jbeta primers). Clones were sequenced by immunoSEQ multiplex PCR, and TCRdb holds only the in-frame ones, with some missing. This table has over 80,000 clones, roughly 70% appearing once. This clone was observed a few times. V dropped 9 bases and J dropped 3 bases, with 17 bases sitting between them. This CDR3 is built from 14 residues. From germline, CDR1 is MDHEN and CDR2 SYDVKM. This chain links TRBV28 with TRBJ1-1; the D is unclear. The receptor's source is a woman aged 18-35 years in good health and CMV-seropositive. Sequencing used PBMCs. The CDR3 DNA is TGTGCCAGTTTCCTCTCGGGGATAGACACTGAAGCTTTCTTT. It translates to CASFLSGIDTEAFF.